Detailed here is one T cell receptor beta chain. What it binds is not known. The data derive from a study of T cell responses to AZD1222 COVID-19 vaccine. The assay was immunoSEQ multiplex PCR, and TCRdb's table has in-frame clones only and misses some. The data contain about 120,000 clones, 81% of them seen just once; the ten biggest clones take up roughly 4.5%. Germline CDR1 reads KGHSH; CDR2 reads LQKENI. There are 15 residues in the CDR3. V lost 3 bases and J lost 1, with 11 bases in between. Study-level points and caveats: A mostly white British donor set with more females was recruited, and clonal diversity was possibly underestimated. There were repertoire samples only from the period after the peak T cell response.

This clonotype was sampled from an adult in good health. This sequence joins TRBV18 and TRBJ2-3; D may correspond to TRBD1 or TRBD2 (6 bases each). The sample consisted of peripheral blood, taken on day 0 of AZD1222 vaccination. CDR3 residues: CASSPTRQGTDTQYF. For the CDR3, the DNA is TGTGCCAGCTCACCGACTAGACAGGGCACAGATACGCAGTATTTT.